This is a list of T cell receptor beta chains from one sample in a study of shared clonotypes between healthy human individuals. The assay was immunoSEQ multiplex PCR, and TCRdb's table has in-frame clones only and misses some. This table holds millions of clones, approximately 95% found once. Sequenced: naive CD4+ T cells sorted from blood. Receptors were obtained from a man younger than 35 in good health. CDR3s include the opening cysteine and the closing phenylalanine or tryptophan. The order of the fields is V gene, clone size, D gene, J gene, CDR3 DNA, CDR3 protein. The D gene is left open where the match is weak. Clone size is stated in some rows and not others, as once, few, many or a class when expanded.

>TRBV7-8|NA|NA|TRBJ1-3
TGTGCCAGCAGCTTAAGGGGGGCCCTTGGAAACACCATATATTTT
CASSLRGALGNTIYF
>TRBV19|NA|TRBD2|TRBJ2-7
TGTGCCAGTTCCGACTCCGGGACTAGGCCCTACGAGCAGTACTTC
CASSDSGTRPYEQYF
>TRBV7-9|many|NA|TRBJ2-3
TGTGCCAGCAGCTTCGGAGGTACAGATACGCAGTATTTT
CASSFGGTDTQYF
>TRBV28|NA|NA|TRBJ2-3
TGTGCCAGCAGTTGGGGTGTCCAGGGGGGCTTAGATACGCAGTATTTT
CASSWGVQGGLDTQYF
>TRBV7-2|NA|TRBD2|TRBJ2-7
TGTGCCAGCAGCTTAGGACTAGCGGGAGCTTACGAGCAGTACTTC
CASSLGLAGAYEQYF
>TRBV29-1|NA|TRBD1|TRBJ2-5
TGCAGCGTTGAGAAGACAGGGACGGAGACCCAGTACTTC
CSVEKTGTETQYF
>TRBV30|once|NA|TRBJ1-1
TGTGCCTGGACGGGCATGAACACTGAAGCTTTCTTT
CAWTGMNTEAFF
>TRBV2|NA|NA|TRBJ1-1
TGTGCCAGCAGTGATAGAGGGGGTAACACTGAAGCTTTCTTT
CASSDRGGNTEAFF
>TRBV6-6|NA|TRBD1|TRBJ1-6
TGTGCCAGCAGCTGGGACAGGGGGTATTCACCCCTCCACTTT
CASSWDRGYSPLHF
>TRBV27|NA|TRBD1|TRBJ1-4
TGTGCCAGCAGTCCCCTCGGGACAGGGGGGTTTAATGAAAAACTGTTTTTT
CASSPLGTGGFNEKLFF
>TRBV4-1|NA|TRBD2|TRBJ2-7
TGCGCCAGCAGCCTAGGACTAGCGGGAGGGAGCTCCTACGAGCAGTACTTC
CASSLGLAGGSSYEQYF
>TRBV30|NA|TRBD1|TRBJ2-7
TGTGCCTGGAGTCCCGGGACAGGGGCCGAGCAGTACTTC
CAWSPGTGAEQYF
>TRBV5-1|NA|TRBD1|TRBJ2-7
TGCGCCAGCAGCGATCTCCAGGGGGTTGCCTACGAGCAGTACTTC
CASSDLQGVAYEQYF
>TRBV15|NA|NA|TRBJ2-6
TGTGCCACCAGCAGAGATGGAGGGTCTGGGGCCAACGTCCTGACTTTC
CATSRDGGSGANVLTF
>TRBV28|NA|TRBD2|TRBJ2-2
TGTGCCAGCATCTCTGCGGGGGGTGTGGCCGGGGAGCTGTTTTTT
CASISAGGVAGELFF
>TRBV7-6|NA|NA|TRBJ2-7
TGTGCCAGCAGCTTAGTATTCGGACAGCCGTCGAGCTCCTACGAGCAGTACTTC
CASSLVFGQPSSSYEQYF
>TRBV6-5|NA|NA|TRBJ1-1
TGTGCCAGCACCCACGCGGGCCAAGCTTTCTTT
CASTHAGQAFF
>TRBV30|NA|NA|TRBJ1-1
TGTGCCTGGAGCGAAATGAGCACTGAAGCTTTCTTT
CAWSEMSTEAFF
>TRBV18|NA|NA|TRBJ1-2
TGTGCCAGCTCACCCGGAGAGGTTGGCTACACCTTC
CASSPGEVGYTF
>TRBV4-1|NA|NA|TRBJ1-6
TGCGCCAGCAGTCTAGACAGCTTTAATTCACCCCTCCACTTT
CASSLDSFNSPLHF
>TRBV5-1|NA|NA|TRBJ2-5
TGCGCCAGCAGCTTGGACAGAGCCCAAGAGACCCAGTACTTC
CASSLDRAQETQYF
>TRBV7-2|NA|TRBD2|TRBJ2-1
TGTGCCAGCAGCTTAGCGAACAGCGGGGGCCCCCGGAGCAACGAGCAGTTCTTC
CASSLANSGGPRSNEQFF
>TRBV6-5|NA|TRBD1|TRBJ1-1
TGTGCCAGCAACGGACAGGGGAATACTGAAGCTTTCTTT
CASNGQGNTEAFF
>TRBV5-1|NA|NA|TRBJ2-1
TGCGCCAGCAGCCCGGGGCCGCGGCAGTACAATGAGCAGTTCTTC
CASSPGPRQYNEQFF
>TRBV11-2|NA|NA|TRBJ1-6
TGTGCCAGCCGGGGGTATAATTCACCCCTCCACTTT
CASRGYNSPLHF
>TRBV4-1|NA|TRBD2|TRBJ2-5
TGCGCCAGCAGCCAAGATCGAAGCGGGAAACGGAATGGAGAGACCCAGTACTTC
CASSQDRSGKRNGETQYF
>TRBV19|NA|TRBD1|TRBJ2-1
TGTGCCAGTTTTGACAGGGGCAACAATGAGCAGTTCTTC
CASFDRGNNEQFF
>TRBV7-2|NA|TRBD2|TRBJ2-1
TGTGCCAGCAGCCGACTAGCGGGAGATTACAATGAGCAGTTCTTC
CASSRLAGDYNEQFF
>TRBV27|NA|NA|TRBJ2-6
TGTGCCAGCAGTTTAACCACAGGGTTTGCTGGGGCCAACGTCCTGACTTTC
CASSLTTGFAGANVLTF
>TRBV7-9|NA|TRBD2|TRBJ2-5
TGTGCCAGCAGCATCGGAACTAGCGGGGGCCACCAAGAGACCCAGTACTTC
CASSIGTSGGHQETQYF
>TRBV9|NA|TRBD1|TRBJ2-7
TGTGCCAGCAGCGTAATCAAGGGGGCGCATAGTTACGAGCAGTACTTC
CASSVIKGAHSYEQYF
>TRBV28|NA|TRBD1|TRBJ2-3
TGTGCCAGCAGTATGGGACAGAGTACGCAGTATTTT
CASSMGQSTQYF
>TRBV2|NA|NA|TRBJ2-2
TGTGCCAGCAAGGGGCCGAACACCGGGGAGCTGTTTTTT
CASKGPNTGELFF
>TRBV4-1|NA|TRBD2|TRBJ2-3
TGCGCCAGCAGCCAAGAACCTAGCGGGGGCACAGATACGCAGTATTTT
CASSQEPSGGTDTQYF
>TRBV7-2|NA|NA|TRBJ2-7
TGTGCCAGCAGCTTTCCCTCCTACGAGCAGTACTTC
CASSFPSYEQYF
>TRBV30|NA|NA|TRBJ1-1
TGTGCCTGGAGTGGTCCAGGGAACACTGAAGCTTTCTTT
CAWSGPGNTEAFF
>TRBV28|NA|NA|TRBJ1-6
TGTGCCAGCAGTTTTGTCACAATGAGCACACCCCTCCACTTT
CASSFVTMSTPLHF
>TRBV5-4|NA|TRBD1|TRBJ1-2
TGTGCCAGCAGCTTGGCAGGGACAGGGAGTAGGAGCTACACCTTC
CASSLAGTGSRSYTF
>TRBV6-6|NA|TRBD1|TRBJ2-1
TGTGCCAGCACCCAGGACAGGGTCAATGAGCAGTTCTTC
CASTQDRVNEQFF
>TRBV11-1|NA|TRBD2|TRBJ2-7
TGTGCCAGCAGCGGATTCGGGACTAGCGTCTACGAGCAGTACTTC
CASSGFGTSVYEQYF
>TRBV20-1|NA|NA|TRBJ2-3
TGCAGTGCTACGAGAGGAGATACGCAGTATTTT
CSATRGDTQYF